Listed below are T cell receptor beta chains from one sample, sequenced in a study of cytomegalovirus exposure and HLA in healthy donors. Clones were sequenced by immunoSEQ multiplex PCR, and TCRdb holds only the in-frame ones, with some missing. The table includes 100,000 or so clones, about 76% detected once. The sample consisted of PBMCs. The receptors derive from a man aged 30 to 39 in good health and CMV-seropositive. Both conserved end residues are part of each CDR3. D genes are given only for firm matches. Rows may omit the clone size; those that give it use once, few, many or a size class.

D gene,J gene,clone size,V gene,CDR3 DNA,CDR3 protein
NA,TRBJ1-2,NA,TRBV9,TGTGCCAGCAGCTCAACAGGGTCAGCGGACTATGGCTACACCTTC,CASSSTGSADYGYTF
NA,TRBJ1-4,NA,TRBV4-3,TGCGCCAGCAGCCAACACCCCACAGGGTCGGCTAATGAAAAACTGTTTTTT,CASSQHPTGSANEKLFF
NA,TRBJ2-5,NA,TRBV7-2,TGTGCCAGCAAGTCGGAAGAGACCCAGTACTTC,CASKSEETQYF
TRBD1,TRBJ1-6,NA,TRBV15,TGTGCCACCAGCAGAGTACTCGTCGGGGGGACAGGGGCAAATAATTCACCCCTCCACTTT,CATSRVLVGGTGANNSPLHF
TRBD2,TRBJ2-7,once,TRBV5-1,TGCGCCAGCAGCTACGGGACTAGTCCCTACGAGCAGTACTTC,CASSYGTSPYEQYF
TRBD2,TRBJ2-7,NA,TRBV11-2,TGTGCCAGCAGCTTATTCCCTAGCGGAGGTCACTCCTACGAGCAGTACTTC,CASSLFPSGGHSYEQYF
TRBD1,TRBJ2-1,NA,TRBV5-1,TGCGCCAGCAGCTTGGTTAGGACAGGGGAGGCCAATGAGCAGTTCTTC,CASSLVRTGEANEQFF
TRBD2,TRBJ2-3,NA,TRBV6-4,TGTGCCAGCAGTGAGCGTATGGCTAGCGGTCGCGATACGCAGTATTTT,CASSERMASGRDTQYF
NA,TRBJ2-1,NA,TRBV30,TGTGCCTGGAGTGTGGGTAAGCTGAGGGGGAAGCAGTTCTTC,CAWSVGKLRGKQFF
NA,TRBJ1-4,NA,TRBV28,TGTGCCAGCGGGGCCCCCACAGGGCGTAATGAAAAACTGTTTTTT,CASGAPTGRNEKLFF
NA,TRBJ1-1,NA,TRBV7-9,TGTGCCAGCAGCCAAGATCAGGTTAGCACTGAAGCTTTCTTT,CASSQDQVSTEAFF
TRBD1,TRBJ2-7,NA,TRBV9,TGTGCCAGCAGCGTAGGGACAGGGAATCACGAGCAGTACTTC,CASSVGTGNHEQYF
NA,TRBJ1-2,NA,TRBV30,TGTGCCTGCACCCGTACGTTACAGAATAACTATGGCTACACCTTC,CACTRTLQNNYGYTF
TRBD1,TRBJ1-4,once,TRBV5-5,TGTGCCAGCAGCTTGGGGCCACAGGGGCGAACTAATGAAAAACTGTTTTTT,CASSLGPQGRTNEKLFF
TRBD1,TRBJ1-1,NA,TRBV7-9,TGTGCCAGCAGCTTTTCAGGGGGCGGCTCTGAAGCTTTCTTT,CASSFSGGGSEAFF
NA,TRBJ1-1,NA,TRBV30,TGTGCCTGGGACAGACTGAACACTGAAGCTTTCTTT,CAWDRLNTEAFF
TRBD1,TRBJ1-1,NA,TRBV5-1,TGCGCCAGCAGCTGGACAGGGGGAAACACTGAAGCTTTCTTT,CASSWTGGNTEAFF
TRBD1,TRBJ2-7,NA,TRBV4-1,TGCGCCAGCAGCCAAGCCCGGGACAGGCTCTACGAGCAGTACTTC,CASSQARDRLYEQYF
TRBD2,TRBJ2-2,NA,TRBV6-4,TGTGCCAGCAGTCGGCTAGCGGGGGCGAACACCGGGGAGCTGTTTTTT,CASSRLAGANTGELFF
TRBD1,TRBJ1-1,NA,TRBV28,TGTGCCAGCAGTACCATGACAGGGCGGGGCACTGAAGCTTTCTTT,CASSTMTGRGTEAFF
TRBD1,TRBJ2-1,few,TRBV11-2,TGTGCCAGCAGCTTGGGACAGCTCTCTAACAATGAGCAGTTCTTC,CASSLGQLSNNEQFF
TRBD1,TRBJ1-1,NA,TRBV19,TGTGCCAGTAGCTTGACAGGGACCGTTGAAGCTTTCTTT,CASSLTGTVEAFF
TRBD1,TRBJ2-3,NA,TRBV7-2,TGTGCCAGCAGACCCGCCACCCGGGACAGAGATACGCAGTATTTT,CASRPATRDRDTQYF
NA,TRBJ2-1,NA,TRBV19,TGTGCCAGTAGTACTCCGGGGCGGGGCCCCTACAATGAGCAGTTCTTC,CASSTPGRGPYNEQFF
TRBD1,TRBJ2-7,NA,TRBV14,TGTGCCAGCAGCCCAGGGGGCGAGCAGTACTTC,CASSPGGEQYF
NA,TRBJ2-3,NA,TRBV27,TGTGCCAGCAGTCGACAGGACACTAGCACAGATACGCAGTATTTT,CASSRQDTSTDTQYF
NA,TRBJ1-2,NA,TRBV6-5,TGTGCCAGCAACCCATCGAGGGGGATCTATGGCTACACCTTC,CASNPSRGIYGYTF
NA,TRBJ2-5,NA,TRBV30,TGTGCCTCCGGAGGGGGGGCCCAAGAGACCCAGTACTTC,CASGGGAQETQYF
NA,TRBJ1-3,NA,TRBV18,TGTGCCAGCTCACTAACGTCGGGGGCTGGAAACACCATATATTTT,CASSLTSGAGNTIYF
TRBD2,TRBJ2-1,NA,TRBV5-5,TGTGCCAGCAGCTTGCCGGGACTAGTCTACAATGAGCAGTTCTTC,CASSLPGLVYNEQFF
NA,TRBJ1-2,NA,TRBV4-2,TGTGCCAGCGTCGCCAGGGAAGGGGTGAATGCCTATGGCTACACCTTC,CASVAREGVNAYGYTF
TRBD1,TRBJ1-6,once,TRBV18,TGTGCCAGCTCAAGGGACAGAGATAATTCACCCCTCCACTTT,CASSRDRDNSPLHF
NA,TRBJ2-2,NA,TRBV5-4,TGTGCCAGCAGCTTTAGGGGTACCGGGGAGCTGTTTTTT,CASSFRGTGELFF
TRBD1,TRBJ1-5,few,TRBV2,TGTGCCAGCAGGGGACAGTTTAGCAATCAGCCCCAGCATTTT,CASRGQFSNQPQHF
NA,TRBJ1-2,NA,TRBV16,TGTGCCAGCAGCCAATCTCGGGGGGCGGACTATGGCTACACCTTC,CASSQSRGADYGYTF
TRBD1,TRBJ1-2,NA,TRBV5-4,TGTGCCAGCAGCTTGACAGGGGGCGCGAACTATGGCTACACCTTC,CASSLTGGANYGYTF
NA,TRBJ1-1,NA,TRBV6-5,TGTGCCAGCAGGGCGCAGGGTGACACTGAAGCTTTCTTT,CASRAQGDTEAFF
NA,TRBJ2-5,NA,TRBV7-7,TGTGCTAGCAGCCCGGGGCAGGGGCCAGAGACCCAGTACTTC,CASSPGQGPETQYF
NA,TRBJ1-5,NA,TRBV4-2,TGTGCCAGCAGCCAAGAAGGGGTAGGCAATCAGCCCCAGCATTTT,CASSQEGVGNQPQHF
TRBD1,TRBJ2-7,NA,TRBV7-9,TGTTCCAGCAGCCCCTCACCCGGTCGGACAGGGGGTTCCTACGAGCAGTACTTC,CSSSPSPGRTGGSYEQYF
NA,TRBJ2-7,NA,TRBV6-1,TGTGCCAGCAGTGAACGGGGGGGGGACAGTTCCTACGAGCAGTACTTC,CASSERGGDSSYEQYF
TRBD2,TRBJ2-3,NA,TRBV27,TGTGCCAGCAGTCCTCTAGCGGTGCCGGTCACAGATACGCAGTATTTT,CASSPLAVPVTDTQYF
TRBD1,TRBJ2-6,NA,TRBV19,TGTGCCAGTAGACCGGGACAGGGGCCCCTCGGGGCCAACGTCCTGACTTTC,CASRPGQGPLGANVLTF
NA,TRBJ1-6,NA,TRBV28,TGTGCCAGCAGTTCTCCCGGGACAATTACCTCTTATAATTCACCCCTCCACTTT,CASSSPGTITSYNSPLHF
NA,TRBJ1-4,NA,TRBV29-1,TGCAGCGTTGGTGAGGGGGGGGTGGGAGAAAAACTGTTTTTT,CSVGEGGVGEKLFF
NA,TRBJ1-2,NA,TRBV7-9,TGTGCCAGCAGCAGGCAGGGTGGCAGCAACTATGGCTACACCTTC,CASSRQGGSNYGYTF
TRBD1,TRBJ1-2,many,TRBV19,TGTGCCAGTAGCCGGGACAGGGCCGACTATGGCTACACCTTC,CASSRDRADYGYTF
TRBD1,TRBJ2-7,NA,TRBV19,TGTGCCAGTAGTATAGGTGGACAGGATACCTACGAGCAGTACTTC,CASSIGGQDTYEQYF
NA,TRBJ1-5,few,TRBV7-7,TGTGCCAGCAGCGAAGACCCAGCGCAGCCCCAGCATTTT,CASSEDPAQPQHF
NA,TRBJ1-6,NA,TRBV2,TGTGCCAGCTGCATAATTCAGGACCTCCACTTT,CASCIIQDLHF
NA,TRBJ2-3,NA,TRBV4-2,TGTGCCAGCAGCCAAGCGGAGGGTTTCACAGATACGCAGTATTTT,CASSQAEGFTDTQYF
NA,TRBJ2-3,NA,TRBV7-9,TGTGCCAGCAGAGAAAGGGAGGGGGAGACAGATACGCAGTATTTT,CASREREGETDTQYF
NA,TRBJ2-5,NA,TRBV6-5,TGTGCCAGCAGTTACGTCTCAGAAGAGACCCAGTACTTC,CASSYVSEETQYF
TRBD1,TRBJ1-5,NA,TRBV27,TGTGCCAGCAGTTTAGCCCCTCAGGGGGATGGTCAGCCCCAGCATTTT,CASSLAPQGDGQPQHF
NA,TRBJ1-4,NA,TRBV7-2,TGTGCCAGCAGCTTAGCTCACGGTGAAAAACTGTTTTTT,CASSLAHGEKLFF